This record looks at one T cell receptor (beta chain) sequence and its context. The time point was: blood at routine non-recurrence follow-up after resection. Tumor, nontumor lung or frozen PBMC supplied whole RNA, sequenced without sorting. This entry comes from a study of spatial heterogeneity in lung cancer. Each TCR cDNA molecule carried a unique molecular identifier. TCRdb analysed the 5' RACE reads with MiXCR anew, one entry per CDR3 protein. The sample includes over 95,000 distinct CDR3 sequences, 10% to 13% of them seen just once. This CDR3 spans 13 amino acids. Trimming cost V 6 bases and J 3 bases; bases outside gene matches: 1. CDR1 and CDR2 (germline): ENHRY, SYGVKD.

Specimen: PBMCs, collected at follow-up. J is TRBJ2-7 and V is TRBV10-3, with TRBD1 matching 11 bases. The TCR was taken from a female donor with early-stage non-small cell lung cancer. The CDR3 DNA is TGTGCCATCAGGGGACAGGGGGTCTACGAGCAGTACTTC. It yields the protein CAIRGQGVYEQYF.